This T cell receptor beta chain was obtained from a study of blood T cell repertoires in COVID-19. CDR3 size: 14 residues. Trimming removed 4 bases from V and 6 bases from J; junction bases left unmatched: 6. Germline-derived CDR1 and CDR2 are SGHRS and YFSETQ. Data came from immunoSEQ multiplex PCR; TCRdb stores just in-frame clones and leaves some out. The table shows approximately 65,000 clones, with approximately 90% occurring only once. The chain uses TRBV5-1 and TRBJ2-7; 11 nucleotides line up with TRBD2. Material for sequencing was peripheral blood. The TCR was taken from a young woman with acute or convalescent COVID-19. CDR3 in amino acids: CASSTLAGGLEQYF. The CDR3 bases are TGCGCCAGCAGCACCCTAGCGGGAGGTCTCGAGCAGTACTTC.